The 9 T cell receptor beta chains in this list originate from one sample, sequenced in a study of vaccination effects on CD4 cells after COVID-19. Assay: immunoSEQ multiplex PCR; the TCRdb copy retains only in-frame clones and omits some. The sample records approximately 40,000 clones, around 75% being singletons. Under the ViraFEST assay, PBMC were stimulated with viral peptide pools so that antigen-specific CD4+ T cells expanded. Sequencing was performed afterwards. Scientists isolated CD4+ T cells after a roughly 9-day culture period ended. Infection dated between March and December 2020, before the Alpha, Beta and Delta variants reached the United States. These receptors have no known antigen. The specimen was CD4+ T cells from PBMCs cultured with a peptide pool, collected before COVID-19 vaccination. The source of these receptors is a human donor who had a prior SARS-CoV-2 infection.

This clone came up a few times. The V and J genes are TRBV18 and TRBJ1-1; TRBD1 might be the D (5 bases). CDR3 length equals 15 residues. V was clipped by 3 bases and J by 3 bases, with 14 bases between them. The germline V gene has CDR1 KGHSH and CDR2 LQKENI. DNA for the CDR3: TGTGCCAGCTCACCTCTGGGGGTTGGGTACACTGAAGCTTTCTTT. This encodes CASSPLGVGYTEAFF.

There are a few counts of this clone. This chain connects TRBV3-1 (or the pseudogene TRBV3-2) to TRBJ2-3; D is undetermined. The V gene lost 0 bases and the J gene lost 6 bases, with 7 bases spanning the gap. This CDR3 region has 13 residues. Germline lookup yields CDR1 LGHDT and CDR2 YNNKEL (reference sequence). CDR3: CASSQDAGDTQYF. The CDR3 DNA is TGTGCCAGCAGCCAAGATGCTGGGGATACGCAGTATTTT.

The J gene is TRBJ1-1, the V gene TRBV10-2; 8 nucleotides agree with TRBD1. The V segment lost 2 bases and the J segment 3 bases; nucleotides outside the gene matches: 8. The CDR3 spans 16 residues. The germline V gene has CDR1 WSHSY and CDR2 SAAADI. The CDR3 coding sequence is TGCGCCAGCAGTGAGCAGGCAGGGGGCGCTTACACTGAAGCTTTCTTT. Amino acids: CASSEQAGGAYTEAFF.

The chain joins TRBV18 to TRBJ1-6, with 7 bases aligning to TRBD1. CDR3 length: 16 amino acids. The V segment lost 4 bases and the J segment 9 bases; nucleotides outside the gene matches: 12. Germline values: CDR1 KGHSH, CDR2 LQKENI. CDR3 sequence (DNA): TGTGCCAGCTCACTCGCTACGACAGGGCTCGGTTCACCCCTCCACTTT. Residues: CASSLATTGLGSPLHF.

The rearrangement joins TRBV3-1 (or the pseudogene TRBV3-2) to TRBJ2-6, with 7 bases identical to TRBD1. V shed 4 bases, J shed 0 bases, and the junction held 9 bases outside the gene matches. From germline, CDR1 is LGHDT and CDR2 YNNKEL (reference sequence). CDR3 length: 18 amino acids. This chain's CDR3 is CASSRLAGGPSGANVLTF. CDR3 sequence (DNA): TGTGCCAGCAGCCGATTAGCAGGGGGTCCCTCTGGGGCCAACGTCCTGACTTTC.

This clone was seen more than once but under ten times. The chain links TRBV4-2 to TRBJ2-7; D remains ambiguous. Germline CDR1 and CDR2: LGHNA and YNFKEQ. The germline V and J ends were trimmed by 3 bases and 0 bases, with 6 bases remaining between them. The CDR3 sequence is 13 residues long. The CDR3: CASSQAPSYEQYF. Written as DNA, the CDR3 is TGTGCCAGCAGCCAGGCCCCCTCCTACGAGCAGTACTTC.

This chain uses TRBV9 with TRBJ2-3, with D tentatively TRBD2 (6 bases). The CDR3 extends over 15 amino acids. The germline gives CDR1 SGDLS, CDR2 YYNGEE. V was clipped by 0 bases and J by 6 bases, with 14 bases between them. In DNA, the CDR3 is TGTGCCAGCAGCGTAGCGGACGGGAGTTACGATACGCAGTATTTT. Its translation: CASSVADGSYDTQYF.

This clone was seen just once. This chain connects TRBV4-2 to TRBJ1-6; no clear D. CDR1 is LGHNA, CDR2 YNFKEQ, per germline. This CDR3 is 16 amino acids long. V was cut by 1 base and J by 0 bases, with 7 bases left in between. The CDR3 reads CASSQGRSSYNSPLHF. CDR3 DNA: TGTGCCAGCAGCCAAGGGCGGAGCTCCTATAATTCACCCCTCCACTTT.

This chain uses TRBV9 with TRBJ2-5; 16 bases are a match to TRBD2. J lost 5 bases, V lost 2 bases, and 9 bases had no gene match. This CDR3 contains 18 residues. Germline values: CDR1 SGDLS, CDR2 YYNGEE. In DNA form, the CDR3 reads TGTGCCAGCAGCGTCGGGACTAGCGGGAGGGGTTCGGCGGAGACCCAGTACTTC. This gives the protein CASSVGTSGRGSAETQYF.